One sample yielded the 15 T cell receptor beta chains listed below, sequenced in a study of metastatic and nonmetastatic thyroid tumors. TCRdb re-clonotyped the PCR reads via MiXCR. The sample consists of about 49,000 clones, less than 5% of them appearing once. Thyroid surgery was preceded by no treatment in any patient. The sequenced sample consisted of blood. All receptors derive from a female donor with papillary thyroid cancer or a benign thyroid nodule (not recorded which). Some clones in this sample may be carry-over from other donors' samples.

This clone was detected only a few times. V and J are TRBV5-1 and TRBJ2-3; 7 positions match TRBD1. Germline values: CDR1 SGHRS, CDR2 YFSETQ. Trimming at V came to 6 bases and at J to 0 bases, leaving 13 bases not matched to a gene. There are 17 residues in the CDR3. CDR3 nucleotides: TGCGCCAGCACCTCGGGACAGCAGAGTCCTAGCACAGATACGCAGTATTTT. This translates into CASTSGQQSPSTDTQYF.

This clone occurred many times. The rearrangement uses TRBV3-1 and TRBJ1-1; unclear D gene. The V gene lost 2 bases and the J gene lost 2 bases, with 9 bases spanning the gap. Germline assignment: CDR1 LGHDT and CDR2 YNNKEL (reference sequence). The CDR3 length is 14 residues. CDR3 sequence reads: CASSQNEGNTEAFF. The CDR3 DNA follows: TGTGCCAGCAGCCAAAATGAGGGTAACACTGAAGCTTTCTTT.

V is TRBV7-9 and J is TRBJ1-1; D call uncertain. The CDR3 spans 14 residues. The V end was cut by 3 bases, the J end by 5 bases, with 13 bases between. Germline V gene sequence: CDR1 SEHNR, CDR2 FQNEAQ (reference sequence). CDR3 protein: CASSLTQWGTEAFF. The CDR3 DNA reads as TGTGCCAGCAGCTTGACCCAGTGGGGAACTGAAGCTTTCTTT.

This clone was detected many times. Within the sample, other DNA sequences also encode this same CDR3. V and J are TRBV6-1 and TRBJ2-3; TRBD2 matches at 11 bases. Unmatched junction bases numbered 12, after V lost 7 bases and J lost 9 bases. CDR3 length equals 15 residues. Germline loops: CDR1 MNHNS, CDR2 SASEGT. CDR3 sequence reads: CASTLTSGSKETQYF. CDR3 nucleotides: TGTGCCAGCACTTTAACTAGCGGGAGCAAAGAAACGCAGTATTTT.

This clone was observed at least ten times. The chain combines TRBV5-1 with TRBJ2-5, with D perhaps TRBD1 (7 bases). From germline, CDR1 is SGHRS and CDR2 YFSETQ. CDR3 length: 17 residues. V was cut by 5 bases and J by 1 base, with 21 bases left in between. The CDR3 DNA reads as TGCGCCAGCAGGGAGGGGGCCTTGGTGGGGCCCCAAGAGACCCAGTACTTC. Encoded protein: CASREGALVGPQETQYF.

This clone appeared many times. This chain joins TRBV4-1 and TRBJ2-7, with TRBD2 matching over 9 bases. CDR1 and CDR2 (germline): MGHRA, YSYEKL. This CDR3 is built from 16 residues. V shed 3 bases, J shed 3 bases, and the junction held 9 bases outside the gene matches. The CDR3: CASSQPGTSTFYEQYF. CDR3 sequence (DNA): TGCGCCAGCAGCCAGCCCGGGACTAGCACATTCTACGAGCAGTACTTC.

This clone has ten or more counts. The gene calls are TRBV7-9 and TRBJ2-3; perhaps TRBD2 as D (5 bases). The length of the CDR3 is 15 residues. Germline V lookup: CDR1 SEHNR, CDR2 FQNEAQ (reference sequence). V was trimmed by 1 base and J by 6 bases, leaving 14 bases between them. DNA for the CDR3: TGTGCCAGCAGCTTAGGTGACGGGATCGCGGATACGCAGTATTTT. Translated, it gives CASSLGDGIADTQYF.

This clone was observed at least ten times. The chain is built from TRBV3-1 and TRBJ1-1; D gene ambiguous. Germline V gene lookup returns CDR1 LGHDT and CDR2 YNNKEL (reference sequence). Trimming shortened V by 4 bases and J by 1 base, and 7 bases separated the two germline ends. CDR3 length equals 13 residues. This CDR3 reads CASSPIKNTEAFF. The CDR3 DNA is TGTGCCAGCAGCCCCATCAAGAACACTGAAGCTTTCTTT.

A few counts support this clone. The chain links TRBV18 to TRBJ2-5, with D uncertain. The CDR3 runs to 12 residues. Germline lookup yields CDR1 KGHSH and CDR2 LQKENI. Trimming removed 2 bases at V and 4 bases at J, with 5 bases between. Written as DNA, the CDR3 is TGTGCCAGCTCACCAACTGGAGAGACCCAGTACTTC. Residues: CASSPTGETQYF.

By sample share, this clone is medium-sized. CDR3 DNA: TGTGCCAGCAGTGAAGGGACAGGGGGCGTTCAGCCCCAGCATTTT. It translates to CASSEGTGGVQPQHF. The chain uses TRBV6-1 and TRBJ1-5, with 11 bases that match TRBD1. The CDR3 is made up of 15 amino acids. Looked up from germline, CDR1 is MNHNS and CDR2 is SASEGT. J was trimmed by 6 bases and V by 1 base; bases with no gene match: 2.

Ten or more counts support this clone. V and J are TRBV5-6 and TRBJ2-5; D possibly corresponds to TRBD2 (5 bases). The CDR3 is made up of 14 amino acids. V was trimmed by 2 bases and J by 2 bases, leaving 10 bases between them. CDR1 is SGHDT and CDR2 is YYEEEE in the germline V gene. CDR3 coding DNA: TGTGCCAGCAGCTTAGGAGCGGTTCAAGAGACCCAGTACTTC. This encodes CASSLGAVQETQYF.

The chain combines TRBV6-2 or TRBV6-3 with TRBJ1-3, with a tentative D call TRBD1 (6 bases). CDR3 size: 17 residues. Between the trimmed V and J ends, which lost 0 bases and 2 bases, there was a span of 14 bases. Germline assignment: CDR1 MNHEY and CDR2 SVGEGT. The CDR3 nucleotides read TGTGCCAGCAGTTACTCGACGGCAGGGGAGGCTGGAAACACCATATATTTT. Amino acids: CASSYSTAGEAGNTIYF.

This clone has at least ten counts. This rearrangement joins TRBV5-1 to TRBJ2-2; TRBD2 agrees at 7 bases. V shed 4 bases and J 4 bases; nucleotides not matched to a gene: 7. Germline CDR1 is SGHRS and CDR2 is YFSETQ. This CDR3 comprises 15 residues. The CDR3 here is CASSRTSDPTGELFF. In DNA, the CDR3 is TGCGCCAGCAGCCGTACTAGCGACCCCACCGGGGAGCTGTTTTTT.

This clone came up many times. The rearrangement uses TRBV2 and TRBJ2-4, with D tentatively TRBD2 (7 bases). V lost 4 bases to trimming and J lost 9 bases, with 16 bases between them. CDR3 size: 14 residues. Germline CDR1 is SNHLY and CDR2 is FYNNEI. Here the CDR3 DNA reads TGTGCCAGCAGTGGGGGGGGCGGGAGAAGCATTCAGTACTTC. Translation gives CASSGGGGRSIQYF. Combining the CDR3 with reference TRBV2 and TRBJ2-4 gives the whole variable domain EPEVTQTPSHQVTQMGQEVILRCVPISNHLYFYWYRQILGQKVEFLVSFYNNEISEKSEIFDDQFSVERPDGSNFTLKIRSTKLEDSAMYFCASSGGGGRSIQYFGAGTRLSVL.

Comments on this clone: Its ends do not fully match the called genes, so a read error is possible. Other DNA variants within this sample encode the same CDR3. The genes are TRBV27 and TRBJ1-1, with TRBD1 identical over 12 bases. This CDR3 is 16 amino acids long. Germline CDR1 is MNHEY and CDR2 is SMNVEV (reference sequence). The CDR3 region is CASSRPPGQGATEAFF. DNA of the CDR3: TGTGCTAGCAGTCGACCACCGGGACAGGGGGCAACTGAAGCTTTCTTT.